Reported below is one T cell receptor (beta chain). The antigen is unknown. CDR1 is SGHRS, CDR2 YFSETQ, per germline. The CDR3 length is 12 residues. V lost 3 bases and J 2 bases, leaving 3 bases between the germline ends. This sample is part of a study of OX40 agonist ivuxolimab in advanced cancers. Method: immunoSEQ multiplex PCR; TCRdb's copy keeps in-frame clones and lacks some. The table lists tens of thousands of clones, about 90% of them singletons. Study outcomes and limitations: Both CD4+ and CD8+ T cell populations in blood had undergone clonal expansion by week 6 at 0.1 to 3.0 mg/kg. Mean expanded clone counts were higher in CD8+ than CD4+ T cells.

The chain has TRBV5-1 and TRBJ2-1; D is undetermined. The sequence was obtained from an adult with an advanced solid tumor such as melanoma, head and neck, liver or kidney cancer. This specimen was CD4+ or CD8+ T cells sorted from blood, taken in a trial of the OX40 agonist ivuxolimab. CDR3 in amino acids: CASSSTYNEQFF. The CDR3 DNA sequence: TGCGCCAGCAGCTCCACCTACAATGAGCAGTTCTTC.